This record concerns one T cell receptor beta chain sequence. This entry is derived from a study of blood T cell repertoires in COVID-19. The CDR3 is made up of 16 amino acids. The V segment lost 0 bases and the J segment 7 bases; nucleotides outside the gene matches: 9. Germline assignment: CDR1 LGHNA and CDR2 YNFKEQ. Repertoires were generated with immunoSEQ multiplex PCR, while TCRdb's copy carries only in-frame clones and drops some. The sample contains 200,000 to 250,000 clones, 82% of which appear only once. This receptor was obtained from a woman between 65 and 79 years old with COVID-19, enrolled during active disease. Material for sequencing was peripheral blood. The rearrangement links TRBV4-2 to TRBJ2-1; 7 positions agree with TRBD1. CDR3 residues: CASSQDRQQGHNEQFF. The CDR3 nucleotides read TGTGCCAGCAGCCAAGATCGTCAACAGGGGCATAATGAGCAGTTCTTC.